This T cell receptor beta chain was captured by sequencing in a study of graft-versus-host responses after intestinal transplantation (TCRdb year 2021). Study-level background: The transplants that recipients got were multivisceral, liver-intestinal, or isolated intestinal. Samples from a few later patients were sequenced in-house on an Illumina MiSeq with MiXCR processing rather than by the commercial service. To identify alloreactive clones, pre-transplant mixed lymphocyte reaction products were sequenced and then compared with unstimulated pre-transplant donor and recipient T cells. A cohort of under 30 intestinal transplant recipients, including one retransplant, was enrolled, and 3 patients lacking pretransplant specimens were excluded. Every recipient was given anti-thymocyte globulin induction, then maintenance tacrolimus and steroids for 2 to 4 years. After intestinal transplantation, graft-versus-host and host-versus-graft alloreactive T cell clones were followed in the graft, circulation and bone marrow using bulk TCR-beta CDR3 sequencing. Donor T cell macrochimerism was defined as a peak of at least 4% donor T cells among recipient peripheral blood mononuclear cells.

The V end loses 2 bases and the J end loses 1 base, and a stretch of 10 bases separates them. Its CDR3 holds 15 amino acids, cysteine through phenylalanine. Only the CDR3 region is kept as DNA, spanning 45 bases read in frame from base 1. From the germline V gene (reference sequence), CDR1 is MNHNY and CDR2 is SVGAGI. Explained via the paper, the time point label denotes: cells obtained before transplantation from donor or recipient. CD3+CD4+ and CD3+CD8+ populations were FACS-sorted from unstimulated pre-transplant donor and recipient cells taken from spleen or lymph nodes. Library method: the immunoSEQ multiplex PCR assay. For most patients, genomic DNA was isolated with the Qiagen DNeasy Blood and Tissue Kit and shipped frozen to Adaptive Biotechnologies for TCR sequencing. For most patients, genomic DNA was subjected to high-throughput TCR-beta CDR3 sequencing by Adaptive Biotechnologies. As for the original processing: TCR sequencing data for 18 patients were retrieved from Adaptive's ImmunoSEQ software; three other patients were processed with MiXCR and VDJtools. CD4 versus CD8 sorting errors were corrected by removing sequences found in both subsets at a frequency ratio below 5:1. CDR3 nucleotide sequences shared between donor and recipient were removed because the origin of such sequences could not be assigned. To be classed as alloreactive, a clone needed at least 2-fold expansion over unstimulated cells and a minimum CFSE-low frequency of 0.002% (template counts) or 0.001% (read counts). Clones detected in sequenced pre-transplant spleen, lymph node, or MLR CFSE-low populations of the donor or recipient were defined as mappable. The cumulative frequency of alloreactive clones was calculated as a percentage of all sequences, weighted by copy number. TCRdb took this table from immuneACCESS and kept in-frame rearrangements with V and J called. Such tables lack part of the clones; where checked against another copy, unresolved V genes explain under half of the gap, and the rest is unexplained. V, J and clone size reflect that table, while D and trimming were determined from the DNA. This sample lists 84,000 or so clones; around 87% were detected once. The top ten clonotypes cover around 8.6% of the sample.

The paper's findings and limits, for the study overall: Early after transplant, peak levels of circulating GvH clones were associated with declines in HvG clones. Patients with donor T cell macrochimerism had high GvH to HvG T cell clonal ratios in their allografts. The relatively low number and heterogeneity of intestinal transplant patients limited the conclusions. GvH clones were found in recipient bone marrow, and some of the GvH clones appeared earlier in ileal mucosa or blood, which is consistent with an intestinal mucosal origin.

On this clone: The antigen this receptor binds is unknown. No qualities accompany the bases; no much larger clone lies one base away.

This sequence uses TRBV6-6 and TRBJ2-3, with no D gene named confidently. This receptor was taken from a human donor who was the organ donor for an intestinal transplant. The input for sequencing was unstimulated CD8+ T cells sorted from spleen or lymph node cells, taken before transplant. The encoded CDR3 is CASSYLPGGTDTQYF. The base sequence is TGTGCCAGCAGTTACCTCCCAGGCGGCACAGATACGCAGTATTTT.